One and the same sample provided the 10 T cell receptor beta chains below, sequenced in a study of T cell responses to AZD1222 COVID-19 vaccine. Method: immunoSEQ multiplex PCR; TCRdb's copy keeps in-frame clones and lacks some. In the table there are roughly 200,000 clones, 85% to 95% of which are singletons. The sequenced sample was peripheral blood, obtained 28 days after the second dose of the MenACWY control vaccine. These receptors originate from an adult who received the MenACWY meningococcal vaccine as a control.

The V gene is TRBV7-8, the J gene TRBJ1-4, with TRBD1 as a possible D gene (5 bases). V was trimmed by 3 bases and J by 5 bases, leaving 13 bases between them. The CDR3 runs 15 residues. Germline V CDR1 and CDR2: SGHVS, FQNEAQ. CDR3 DNA: TGTGCCAGCAGCTTTCGGGGACCGGTCAATGAAAAACTGTTTTTT. This encodes CASSFRGPVNEKLFF.

The chain couples TRBV12-5 to TRBJ1-5; weak D call: TRBD1 (6 bases). V shed 6 bases and J shed 3 bases, with 15 bases lying between them. Germline lookup yields CDR1 LGHNT and CDR2 FRNRAP. The CDR3 sequence is 15 residues long. This CDR3 reads CASGRGETDNQPQHF. For the CDR3, the DNA is TGTGCTAGTGGAAGGGGGGAAACCGACAATCAGCCCCAGCATTTT.

The genes are TRBV6-6 and TRBJ1-2, with TRBD1 matching 9 bases. This CDR3 is 13 amino acids long. V lost 6 bases and J lost 6; bases outside the gene matches: 5. Looked up from germline, CDR1 is MNHNY and CDR2 is SVGAGI (reference sequence). The CDR3 reads CASREQGANGYTF. The CDR3 DNA sequence: TGTGCCAGCAGAGAACAGGGGGCAAATGGCTACACCTTC.

The chain links TRBV29-1 to TRBJ2-1, with D possibly TRBD2 on 5 matching bases. The ends were cut back, 7 bases at V and 9 bases at J, with 10 bases in the middle. This CDR3 region has 10 residues. Germline-derived CDR1 and CDR2 are SQVTM and ANQGSEA. The CDR3 is CSASRGEQFF. DNA for the CDR3: TGCAGCGCATCCCGGGGTGAGCAGTTCTTC.

This clone was observed a single time. J is TRBJ1-1 and V is TRBV7-9; the D is unclear. V was pared by 1 base and J by 5 bases, with 14 bases between. In germline, CDR1 is SEHNR, CDR2 FQNEAQ (reference sequence). The CDR3 is 15 amino acids. The CDR3 sequence is CASSLVPGSLTEAFF. The CDR3 DNA reads as TGTGCCAGCAGCTTAGTACCAGGCTCTCTGACTGAAGCTTTCTTT.

V and J are TRBV4-3 and TRBJ1-2; TRBD1 matches 10 bases. There are 17 residues in the CDR3. V was clipped by 0 bases and J by 6 bases; unmatched bases: 10. Germline V CDR1 and CDR2: LGHNA, YSLEER. This CDR3 reads CASSQDLRDRGVHGYTF. The CDR3 nucleotides are TGCGCCAGCAGCCAAGATCTTCGGGACAGGGGAGTCCATGGCTACACCTTC.

This chain uses TRBV19 with TRBJ1-5; D gene ambiguous. Germline CDR1 LNHDA, CDR2 SQIVND (reference sequence). Trimming removed 0 bases at V and 9 bases at J, with 9 bases between. The CDR3 is 13 residues long. The CDR3 here is CASSIDPRRPQHF. The CDR3 DNA is TGTGCCAGTAGTATAGATCCGAGGCGGCCCCAGCATTTT.

This clone has a handful of counts. This sequence joins TRBV6-4 and TRBJ2-5; 11 positions match TRBD2. CDR3 size: 15 residues. From germline, CDR1 is MRHNA and CDR2 SNTAGT. With 6 bases clipped from V and 4 bases from J, the junction kept 7 bases outside the gene matches. The CDR3 nucleotides read TGTGCCAGCAGCGAAACTAGCGGGGGCACAGAGACCCAGTACTTC. This sequence encodes CASSETSGGTETQYF.

V is TRBV29-1 and J is TRBJ1-5, with 8 bases lining up with TRBD1. V lost 6 bases, J lost 4 bases, and 11 bases stayed unmatched. The CDR3 is 15 residues long. CDR1 and CDR2 (germline): SQVTM, ANQGSEA. The CDR3 DNA reads TGCAGCGTAAGATACCAGGGGGCCCCTAATCAGCCCCAGCATTTT. The encoded protein is CSVRYQGAPNQPQHF.

This clone was recorded only once. The V gene is TRBV6-5, the J gene TRBJ1-2; possibly TRBD1 for D (6 bases). Germline V gene data show CDR1 as MNHEY and CDR2 as SVGAGI. V lost 5 bases and J lost 6, with 16 bases in between. The CDR3 consists of 14 residues. The CDR3 loop is CASSTLMGADGYTF. The CDR3 DNA sequence: TGTGCCAGCAGTACTCTAATGGGGGCGGATGGCTACACCTTC.